Below, 20 T cell receptor beta chains from the same sample are listed, as sequenced in a study of T cell responses to AZD1222 COVID-19 vaccine. Data came from immunoSEQ multiplex PCR; TCRdb stores just in-frame clones and leaves some out. Among over 100,000 clones, over 75% were seen once, and the ten largest hold 20% to 25%. The specimen comprised peripheral blood, sampled on day 0 of AZD1222 vaccination. Source of these receptors: an adult in good health.

The rearrangement uses TRBV2 and TRBJ1-1; D is possibly TRBD1 (5 bases). Trimming removed 8 bases from V and 0 bases from J, with 22 bases in between. Germline lookup yields CDR1 SNHLY and CDR2 FYNNEI. The CDR3 consists of 17 residues. CDR3 coding DNA: TGTGCCAGCCTCGGGAGGGGTAAGGCGCTATTGAACACTGAAGCTTTCTTT. This translates into CASLGRGKALLNTEAFF.

CDR3 in DNA: TGTGCCGGGGACAGGGGGTACGAGCAGTACTTC. Translating it yields CAGDRGYEQYF. The V call is TRBV24-1, the J call TRBJ2-7, with TRBD1 matching 11 bases. Per germline, CDR1 KGHDR and CDR2 SFDVKD. V lost 12 bases, J lost 4 bases, and 1 base stayed unmatched. The CDR3 extends over 11 amino acids.

The rearrangement links TRBV4-2 to TRBJ1-5; D is unclear. V dropped 1 base and J dropped 4 bases, with 14 bases sitting between them. Germline assignment: CDR1 LGHNA and CDR2 YNFKEQ. The CDR3 has 16 residues. The CDR3 DNA reads as TGTGCCAGCAGCCAAGGAGTGGTTTCCACGAATCAGCCCCAGCATTTT. Translating gives CASSQGVVSTNQPQHF.

V usage is TRBV6-5 and J usage is TRBJ1-1; D may be TRBD1 (5 bases). Germline V lookup: CDR1 MNHEY, CDR2 SVGAGI. V lost 2 bases and J lost 2, with 6 bases in between. The CDR3 sequence is 13 residues long. The CDR3 nucleotides read TGTGCCAGCAGTTACCAGGGAAACACTGAAGCTTTCTTT. Its protein is CASSYQGNTEAFF.

The V and J genes are TRBV2 and TRBJ2-7; a weak D match, TRBD1 (6 bases). Germline CDR1 and CDR2: SNHLY and FYNNEI. The CDR3 sequence is 15 residues long. Trimming removed 6 bases at V and 6 bases at J, with 21 bases between. The CDR3 coding sequence is TGTGCCAGCAGCGCTCCGGGCCTCAGGGGCCTCGAGCAGTACTTC. It yields the protein CASSAPGLRGLEQYF.

The chain joins TRBV2 to TRBJ1-1; no definite D call. Germline V gene lookup returns CDR1 SNHLY and CDR2 FYNNEI. V lost 4 bases and J 4 bases, leaving 4 bases between the germline ends. The CDR3 contains 11 residues. CDR3 bases: TGTGCCAGCAGTGCAGGCACTGAAGCTTTCTTT. Translated: CASSAGTEAFF.

The chain couples TRBV28 to TRBJ1-1, with 10 bases identical to TRBD1. The length of the CDR3 is 16 residues. V dropped 5 bases and J dropped 0; count of bases not matched to a gene: 6. Germline loops: CDR1 MDHEN, CDR2 SYDVKM. Written as DNA, the CDR3 is TGTGCCAGCAGTCTTGACAGGGGGCCCGTGAACACTGAAGCTTTCTTT. Translation: CASSLDRGPVNTEAFF.

This clone has a handful of counts. This chain uses TRBV28 with TRBJ1-2; possibly TRBD1 for D (6 bases). Trimming removed 4 bases at V and 5 bases at J, with 14 bases between. CDR1 and CDR2 from the germline V gene are MDHEN and SYDVKM. The CDR3 is 14 amino acids. The CDR3 DNA follows: TGTGCCAGCAGTTCCCAGGGGCTCCTTTATGGCTACACCTTC. It specifies CASSSQGLLYGYTF.

This chain links TRBV10-1 with TRBJ2-7; 8 bases fit TRBD2. The germline CDR1 and CDR2 sequences are WNHNN and SYGVQD (reference sequence). V dropped 3 bases and J dropped 5; count of bases not matched to a gene: 9. This CDR3 spans 15 amino acids. CDR3 sequence: CASSDLAGGPNEQYF. The CDR3 nucleotides are TGCGCCAGCAGTGATCTTGCGGGGGGCCCCAACGAGCAGTACTTC.

This sequence joins TRBV29-1 and TRBJ1-2, with 8 bases fitting TRBD1. Per the germline V gene, CDR1 is SQVTM and CDR2 is ANQGSEA. V trimming: 7 bases; J trimming: 4 bases; junction bases outside the gene matches: 8. The CDR3 covers 13 residues. CDR3 loop: CSAATGVPYGYTF. CDR3 nucleotide sequence: TGCAGCGCGGCGACAGGGGTGCCCTATGGCTACACCTTC.

The rearrangement links TRBV9 to TRBJ1-3; 8 positions agree with TRBD1. The CDR3 is made up of 14 amino acids. With V trimmed by 3 bases and J by 6 bases, 5 bases remained unmatched. Looked up from germline, CDR1 is SGDLS and CDR2 is YYNGEE. CDR3 protein: CASSGTGGLNTIYF. The DNA for the CDR3 is TGTGCCAGCAGCGGCACAGGGGGGCTAAACACCATATATTTT.

This rearrangement joins TRBV7-2 to TRBJ2-1; TRBD2 aligns across 7 bases. Trimming cost V 3 bases and J 7 bases; bases outside gene matches: 9. The CDR3 length is 15 residues. In germline, CDR1 is SGHTA, CDR2 FQGNSA. Here the CDR3 DNA reads TGTGCCAGCAGCTTGTTTGCGGGGGTCTATAATGAGCAGTTCTTC. Protein product: CASSLFAGVYNEQFF.

The genes are TRBV5-1 and TRBJ2-7, with D maybe TRBD1 (5 bases). This CDR3 is built from 12 residues. The germline V gene encodes CDR1 SGHRS and CDR2 YFSETQ. V dropped 1 base and J dropped 3 bases, with 5 bases sitting between them. The CDR3 is CASSLRGYEQYF. DNA of the CDR3: TGCGCCAGCAGCTTGAGGGGCTACGAGCAGTACTTC.

The V gene is TRBV7-2, the J gene TRBJ2-1; D unclear. This CDR3 has 12 amino acids. The V gene's germline CDR1 is SGHTA and CDR2 FQGNSA. With 4 bases removed from V and 7 bases from J, the gap between germline ends came to 8 bases. The CDR3 DNA reads TGTGCCAGCAGCTCGTACATAAATGAGCAGTTCTTC. Its translation is CASSSYINEQFF.

The rearrangement links TRBV28 to TRBJ1-2, with a tentative D call TRBD1 (5 bases). V was trimmed by 3 bases and J by 5 bases, leaving 10 bases between them. This CDR3 region has 13 residues. Germline V gene data show CDR1 as MDHEN and CDR2 as SYDVKM. CDR3 sequence (DNA): TGTGCCAGCAGTTTGGCAGGGAGTTATGGCTACACCTTC. Translating gives CASSLAGSYGYTF.

The count of this clone is one. V and J are TRBV9 and TRBJ2-1, with TRBD2 matching 11 bases. The trim removed 4 bases at V and 3 bases at J, leaving 3 bases unmatched. This CDR3 is built from 15 residues. Germline V gives CDR1 SGDLS, CDR2 YYNGEE. The CDR3 nucleotides are TGTGCCAGCAGCCCTGGACTAGCGGGCTACAATGAGCAGTTCTTC. Translating gives CASSPGLAGYNEQFF.

The chain is built from TRBV7-2 and TRBJ2-3, with D perhaps matching TRBD1 (5 bases). The germline V gene has CDR1 SGHTA and CDR2 FQGNSA. The CDR3 has 14 residues. V lost 1 base and J lost 9, with 14 bases in between. CDR3 DNA sequence: TGTGCCAGCAGCTTAGGGGGCTTCGCGATAACGCAGTATTTT. As protein: CASSLGGFAITQYF.

The V gene is TRBV5-1, the J gene TRBJ2-3; 9 positions agree with TRBD2. CDR3 size: 16 residues. J lost 5 bases, V lost 4 bases, and 11 bases had no gene match. Germline CDR1 and CDR2: SGHRS and YFSETQ. CDR3 bases: TGCGCCAGCAGCCCTATAGCGGGGGCTGCAGTAGATACGCAGTATTTT. Translating gives CASSPIAGAAVDTQYF. Variable domain in full (rest from reference TRBV5-1 and TRBJ2-3): KAGVTQTPRYLIKTRGQQVTLSCSPISGHRSVSWYQQTPGQGLQFLFEYFSETQRNKGNFPGRFSGRQFSNSRSEMNVSTLELGDSALYLCASSPIAGAAVDTQYFGPGTRLTVL.

The rearrangement joins TRBV7-2 to TRBJ2-7; possibly TRBD1 for D (5 bases). Germline V gene data show CDR1 as SGHTA and CDR2 as FQGNSA. The CDR3 is made up of 15 amino acids. Trimming removed 5 bases from V and 3 bases from J, with 17 bases in between. CDR3 sequence: CASSLRTSYGYEQYF. The CDR3 nucleotides are TGTGCCAGCAGCCTAAGGACAAGTTACGGCTACGAGCAGTACTTC.

This chain uses TRBV6-5 with TRBJ2-7, with D maybe TRBD1 (5 bases). This CDR3 contains 12 residues. Per germline, CDR1 MNHEY and CDR2 SVGAGI. The ends were cut back, 0 bases at V and 9 bases at J, with 9 bases in the middle. This chain's CDR3 is CASSYSTDGQYF. The CDR3 DNA reads TGTGCCAGCAGTTACTCGACAGACGGGCAGTACTTC.